This T cell receptor (beta chain) was sequenced in a study of graft-versus-host responses after intestinal transplantation. Study-level information: In this cohort, recipients had multivisceral, liver-intestinal, or isolated intestinal transplants. All of the recipients had induction that used anti-thymocyte globulin, then tacrolimus and steroids for around 3 years. General study findings and limits: Early post-transplant HvG declines were associated with peak circulating GvH clone levels. Some GvH clones were seen earlier in gut or blood, suggesting intestinal origin.

Germline V gene lookup returns CDR1 LNHDA and CDR2 SQIVND (reference sequence). The CDR3 loop spans 17 amino acids. V shed 2 bases, J shed 3 bases, and the junction held 8 bases outside the gene matches. The data were produced by immunoSEQ multiplex PCR, yet TCRdb's version contains in-frame clones alone and is incomplete. The sample lists about 82,000 clones; around 90% were seen once. Comment on this clone: What it binds is not known.

The receptor was isolated from a human donor who was the organ donor for an intestinal transplant. This chain connects TRBV19 to TRBJ2-5; TRBD1 aligns across 11 bases. Sequences were derived from unstimulated CD4+ T cells sorted from spleen or lymph node cells, sampled before transplant. The CDR3, as DNA: TGTGCCAGTAGTATATCACCGGGACAGGGGGGAAAAGAGACCCAGTACTTC. Translation gives CASSISPGQGGKETQYF.